Listed here is a single TCR beta chain. Its specificity is not known. The junction departs from the called germline gene at one end, perhaps through a read error. Priming with a constant-region primer yielded TCR beta cDNA from around 540 ng total RNA. Employing slightly modified ARM-PCR, three nested multiplex PCR rounds were run, and these gave rise to the TCR beta libraries. A C-beta reverse primer was combined with TRBV1-TRBV30 forward primers in the first two PCR rounds, and each round had around 11 cycles. One entry per CDR3 protein, called by TCRdb with MiXCR from the multiplex PCR reads. This table has 100,000 to 150,000 distinct CDR3 sequences, 60% to 75% appearing once. This sample was taken from a study of tumor-infiltrating lymphocytes in primary liver carcinoma. Study-wide results and limits: It was tumor-adjacent and tumor-blood pairs that overlapped less than tumor region pairs did.

Unsorted bulk tissue of roughly 18-32 mg yielded co-extracted RNA and DNA. The CDR3 is 13 amino acids. CDR1 is SEHNR and CDR2 is FQNEAQ in the germline V gene (reference sequence). The V and J genes are TRBV7-9 and TRBJ2-2; D is unclear. The source material was liver tumor tissue from sampling region 3. Subset meaning: tumor region T3, left-lateral pole. The TCR sequence derives from an older woman with primary liver carcinoma and hepatitis B virus infection. The CDR3 nucleotides read TGTGCCAGGAGCTTAGTGGGCACCGGGGAGCTGTTTTTT. Translated, it gives CARSLVGTGELFF.